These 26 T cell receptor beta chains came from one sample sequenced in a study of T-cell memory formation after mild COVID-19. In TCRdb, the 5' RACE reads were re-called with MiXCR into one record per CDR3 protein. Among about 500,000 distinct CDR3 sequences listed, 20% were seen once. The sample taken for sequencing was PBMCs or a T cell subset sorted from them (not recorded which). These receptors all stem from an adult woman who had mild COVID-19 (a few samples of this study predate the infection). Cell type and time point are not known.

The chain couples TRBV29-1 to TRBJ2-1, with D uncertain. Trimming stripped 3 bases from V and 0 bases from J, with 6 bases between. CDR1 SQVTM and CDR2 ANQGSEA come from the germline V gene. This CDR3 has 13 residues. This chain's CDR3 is CSVDLSSYNEQFF. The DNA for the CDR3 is TGCAGCGTTGATCTGAGCTCCTACAATGAGCAGTTCTTC.

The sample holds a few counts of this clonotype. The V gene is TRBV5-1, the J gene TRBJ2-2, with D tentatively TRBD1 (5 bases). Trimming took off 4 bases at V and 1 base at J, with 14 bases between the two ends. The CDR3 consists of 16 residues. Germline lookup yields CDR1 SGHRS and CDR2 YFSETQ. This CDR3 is CASSPRWQGNTGELFF. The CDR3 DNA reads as TGCGCCAGCAGCCCCCGTTGGCAGGGGAACACCGGGGAGCTGTTTTTT.

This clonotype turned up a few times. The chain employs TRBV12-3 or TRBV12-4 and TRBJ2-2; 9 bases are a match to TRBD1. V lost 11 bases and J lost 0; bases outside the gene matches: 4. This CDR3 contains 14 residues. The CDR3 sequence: CAGTGGSNTGELFF. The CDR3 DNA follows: TGTGCCGGCACAGGGGGCTCGAACACCGGGGAGCTGTTTTTT.

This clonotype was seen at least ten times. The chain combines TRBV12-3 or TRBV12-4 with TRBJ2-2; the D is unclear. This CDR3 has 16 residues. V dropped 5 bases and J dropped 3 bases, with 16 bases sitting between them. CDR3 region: CASSPDAQWDTGELFF. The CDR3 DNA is TGTGCCAGCAGTCCCGATGCGCAATGGGACACCGGGGAGCTGTTTTTT.

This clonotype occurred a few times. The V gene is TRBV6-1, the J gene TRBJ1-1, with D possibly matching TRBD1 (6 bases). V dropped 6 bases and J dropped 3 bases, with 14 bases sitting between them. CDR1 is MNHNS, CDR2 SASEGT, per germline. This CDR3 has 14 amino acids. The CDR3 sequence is CASSPRGGDTEAFF. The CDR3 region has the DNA TGTGCCAGCAGCCCCAGGGGCGGGGACACTGAAGCTTTCTTT.

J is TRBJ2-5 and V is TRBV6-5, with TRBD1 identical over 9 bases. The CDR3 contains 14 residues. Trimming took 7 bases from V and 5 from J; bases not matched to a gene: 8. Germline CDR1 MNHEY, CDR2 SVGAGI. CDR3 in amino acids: CASNPTGGEETQYF. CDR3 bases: TGTGCCAGCAACCCAACAGGGGGCGAGGAGACCCAGTACTTC.

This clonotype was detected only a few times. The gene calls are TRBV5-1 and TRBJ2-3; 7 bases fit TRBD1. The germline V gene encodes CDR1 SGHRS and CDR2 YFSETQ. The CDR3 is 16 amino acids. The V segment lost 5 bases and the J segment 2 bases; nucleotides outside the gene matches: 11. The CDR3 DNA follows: TGCGCCAGCAGTCCGACAGGGTCCATCCCCACAGATACGCAGTATTTT. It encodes CASSPTGSIPTDTQYF.

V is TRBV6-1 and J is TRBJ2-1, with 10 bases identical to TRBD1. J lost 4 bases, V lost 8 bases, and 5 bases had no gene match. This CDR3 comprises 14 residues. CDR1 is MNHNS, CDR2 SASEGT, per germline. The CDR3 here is CASVTGGGYNEQFF. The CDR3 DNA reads TGTGCCAGCGTGACAGGGGGCGGATACAATGAGCAGTTCTTC.

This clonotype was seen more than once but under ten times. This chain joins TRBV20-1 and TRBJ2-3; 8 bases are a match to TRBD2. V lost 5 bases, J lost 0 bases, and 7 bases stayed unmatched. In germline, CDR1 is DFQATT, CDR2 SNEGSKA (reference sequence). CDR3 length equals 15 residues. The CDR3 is CSAPALAESTDTQYF. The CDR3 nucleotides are TGCAGTGCTCCCGCACTAGCGGAGAGCACAGATACGCAGTATTTT.

CDR3 amino acids: CATHSGSYNEQFF. The CDR3 DNA reads TGTGCCACCCATAGCGGGAGTTACAATGAGCAGTTCTTC. The genes are TRBV12-3 or TRBV12-4 and TRBJ2-1; TRBD2 matches at 9 bases. The CDR3 has 13 residues. Germline trimming cut 10 bases from V and 4 bases from J; bases unmatched to any gene: 5.

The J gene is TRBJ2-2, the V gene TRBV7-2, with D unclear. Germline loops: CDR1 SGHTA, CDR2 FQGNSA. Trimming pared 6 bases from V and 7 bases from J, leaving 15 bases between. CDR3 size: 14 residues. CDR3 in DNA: TGTGCCAGCAGTCCTACCAGGCCCGGCGGGGAGCTGTTTTTT. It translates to CASSPTRPGGELFF. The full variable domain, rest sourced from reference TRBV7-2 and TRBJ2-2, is GAGVSQSPSNKVTEKGKDVELRCDPISGHTALYWYRQSLGQGLEFLIYFQGNSAPDKSGLPSDRFSAERTGGSVSTLTIQRTQQEDSAVYLCASSPTRPGGELFFGEGSRLTVL.

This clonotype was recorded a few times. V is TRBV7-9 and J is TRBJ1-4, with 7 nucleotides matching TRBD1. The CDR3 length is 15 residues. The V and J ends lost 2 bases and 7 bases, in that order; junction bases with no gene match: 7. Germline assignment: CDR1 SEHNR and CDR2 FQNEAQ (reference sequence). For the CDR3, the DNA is TGTGCCAGCAGCTTAAGGGACAGCCTTCTTGAAAAACTGTTTTTT. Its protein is CASSLRDSLLEKLFF.

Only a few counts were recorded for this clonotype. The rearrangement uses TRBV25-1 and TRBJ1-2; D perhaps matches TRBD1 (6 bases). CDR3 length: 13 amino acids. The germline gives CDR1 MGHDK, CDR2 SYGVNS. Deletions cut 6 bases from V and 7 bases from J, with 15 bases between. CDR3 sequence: CASSKFEGGGYTF. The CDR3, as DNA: TGTGCCAGCAGCAAATTCGAAGGGGGTGGCTACACCTTC.

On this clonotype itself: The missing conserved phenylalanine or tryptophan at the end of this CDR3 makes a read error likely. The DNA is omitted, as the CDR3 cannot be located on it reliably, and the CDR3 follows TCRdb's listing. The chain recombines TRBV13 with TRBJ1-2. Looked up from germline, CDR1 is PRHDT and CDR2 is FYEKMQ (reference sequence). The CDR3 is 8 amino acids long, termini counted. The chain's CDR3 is CASKDRMS.

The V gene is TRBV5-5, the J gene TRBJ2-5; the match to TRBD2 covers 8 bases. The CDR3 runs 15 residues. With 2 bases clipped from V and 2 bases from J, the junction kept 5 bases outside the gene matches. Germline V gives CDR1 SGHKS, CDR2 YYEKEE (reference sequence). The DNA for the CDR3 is TGTGCCAGCAGCTTTCTGCGGGGGGATCAAGAGACCCAGTACTTC. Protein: CASSFLRGDQETQYF.

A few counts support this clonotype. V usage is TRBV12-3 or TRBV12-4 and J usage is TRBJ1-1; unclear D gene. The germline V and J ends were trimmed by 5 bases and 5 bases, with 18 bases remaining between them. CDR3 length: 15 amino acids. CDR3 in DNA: TGTGCCAGCAGTCTTAGTCACCGCCCGGGGACTGAAGCTTTCTTT. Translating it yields CASSLSHRPGTEAFF.

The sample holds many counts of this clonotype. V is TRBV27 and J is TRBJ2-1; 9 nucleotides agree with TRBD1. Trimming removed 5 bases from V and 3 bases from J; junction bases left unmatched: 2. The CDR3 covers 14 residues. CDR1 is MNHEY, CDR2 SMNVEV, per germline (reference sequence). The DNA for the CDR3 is TGTGCCAGCAGTCAGGACAGGGGCTACAATGAGCAGTTCTTC. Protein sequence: CASSQDRGYNEQFF.

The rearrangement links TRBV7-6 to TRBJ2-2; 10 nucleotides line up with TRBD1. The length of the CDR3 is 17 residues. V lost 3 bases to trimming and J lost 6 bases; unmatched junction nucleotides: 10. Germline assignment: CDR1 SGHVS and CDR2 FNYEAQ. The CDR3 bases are TGTGCCAGCAGCTTCGTAGGGACAGGGGAGGGCTCCGGGGAGCTGTTTTTT. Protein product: CASSFVGTGEGSGELFF.

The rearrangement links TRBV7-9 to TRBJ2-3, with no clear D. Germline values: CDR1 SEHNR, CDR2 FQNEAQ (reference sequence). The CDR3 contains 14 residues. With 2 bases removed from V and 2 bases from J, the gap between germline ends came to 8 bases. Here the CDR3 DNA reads TGTGCCAGCAGCTTAACATCCCACACAGATACGCAGTATTTT. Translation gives CASSLTSHTDTQYF.

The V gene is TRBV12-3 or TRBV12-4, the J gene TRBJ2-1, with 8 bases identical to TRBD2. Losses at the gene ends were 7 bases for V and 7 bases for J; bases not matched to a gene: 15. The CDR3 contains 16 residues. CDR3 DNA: TGTGCCAGCACCCTAGGGGCGGGAGGCCACGGGAATGAGCAGTTCTTC. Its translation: CASTLGAGGHGNEQFF.

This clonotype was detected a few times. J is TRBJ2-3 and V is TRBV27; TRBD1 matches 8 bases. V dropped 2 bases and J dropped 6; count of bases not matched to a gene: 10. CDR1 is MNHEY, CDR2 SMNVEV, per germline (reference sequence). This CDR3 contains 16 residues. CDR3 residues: CASSLEGRGPPDTQYF. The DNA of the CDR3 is TGTGCCAGCAGTTTAGAGGGCAGGGGGCCGCCCGATACGCAGTATTTT.

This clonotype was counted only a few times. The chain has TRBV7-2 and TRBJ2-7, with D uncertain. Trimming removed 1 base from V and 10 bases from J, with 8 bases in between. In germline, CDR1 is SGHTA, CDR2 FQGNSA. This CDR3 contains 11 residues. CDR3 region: CASSLESVQYF. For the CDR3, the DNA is TGTGCCAGCAGCTTAGAATCTGTACAGTACTTC.

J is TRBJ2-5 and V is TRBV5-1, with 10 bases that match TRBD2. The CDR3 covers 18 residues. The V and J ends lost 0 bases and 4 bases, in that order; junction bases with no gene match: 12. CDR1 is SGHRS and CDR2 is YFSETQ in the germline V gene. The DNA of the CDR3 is TGCGCCAGCAGCTTGGCTCTAGCGGGAGTCGTGAGGGGAGAGACCCAGTACTTC. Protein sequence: CASSLALAGVVRGETQYF.

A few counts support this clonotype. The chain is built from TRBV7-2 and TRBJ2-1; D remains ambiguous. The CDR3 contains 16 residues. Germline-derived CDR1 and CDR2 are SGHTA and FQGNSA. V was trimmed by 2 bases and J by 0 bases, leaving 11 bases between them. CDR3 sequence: CASSLRAVSSYNEQFF. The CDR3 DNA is TGTGCCAGCAGCTTAAGGGCAGTCAGCTCCTACAATGAGCAGTTCTTC.

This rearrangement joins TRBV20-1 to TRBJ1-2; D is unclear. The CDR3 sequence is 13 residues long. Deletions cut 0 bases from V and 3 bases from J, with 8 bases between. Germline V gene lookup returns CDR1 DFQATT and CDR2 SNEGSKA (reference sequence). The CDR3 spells CSARDGKYYGYTF. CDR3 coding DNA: TGCAGTGCTAGAGATGGGAAGTACTATGGCTACACCTTC.

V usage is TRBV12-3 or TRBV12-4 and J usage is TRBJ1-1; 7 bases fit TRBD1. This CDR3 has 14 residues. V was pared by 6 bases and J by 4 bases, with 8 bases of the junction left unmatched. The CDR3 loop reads CASSTLTGFTEAFF. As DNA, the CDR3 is TGTGCCAGCAGCACCCTGACAGGGTTCACTGAAGCTTTCTTT.